This TCR beta chain emerged from a study of shared clonotypes between healthy human individuals. Sequencing used immunoSEQ multiplex PCR; TCRdb keeps in-frame clones, though not all of them. This sample has a few million clones; approximately 94% occur once, and the top ten carry around 0.14%. Material: naive CD4+ T cells sorted from blood. Subset denoted: CD45RA+ positively selected. The TCR was taken from a man between 18 and 35 years old in good health.

CDR3 nucleotides: TGTGCCAGCAGCTTAGCGGCTACTAGCTTATCCTACGAGCAGTACTTC. The encoded protein is CASSLAATSLSYEQYF. The chain has TRBV7-2 and TRBJ2-7, with a weak D call TRBD2 (6 bases). With 0 bases removed from V and 1 base from J, the gap between germline ends came to 13 bases. The V gene's germline CDR1 is SGHTA and CDR2 FQGNSA. This CDR3 contains 16 residues.